In this sample, the clone carrying this T cell receptor (beta chain) turned up a few times. Its antigen is unidentified. The entry originates in a study of cytomegalovirus exposure and HLA in healthy donors. Study-level points and caveats: Under in vitro conditions, a few CMV-associated chains were confirmed as specific for CMV antigens.

After removal of 6 bases from V and 9 bases from J, the junction contained 8 bases not matched to a gene. This CDR3 is 15 amino acids long. CDR1 and CDR2 (germline): MNHNS, SASEGT. Primers included in the PCR were 60 Vbeta and 13 Jbeta primers. Only in-frame clones appear in the TCRdb table, and some are missing; sequencing was by immunoSEQ multiplex PCR. The sample records tens of thousands of clones, around 70% being singletons. Sequenced input: PBMCs. The receptor was isolated from a man aged 35 to 55 in good health and CMV-seropositive. The J gene is TRBJ2-2, the V gene TRBV6-1, with 12 nucleotides matching TRBD2. CDR3 residues: CASRGTSGGIRELFF. Written as DNA, the CDR3 is TGTGCCAGCAGGGGAACTAGCGGGGGGATTAGGGAGCTGTTTTTT.